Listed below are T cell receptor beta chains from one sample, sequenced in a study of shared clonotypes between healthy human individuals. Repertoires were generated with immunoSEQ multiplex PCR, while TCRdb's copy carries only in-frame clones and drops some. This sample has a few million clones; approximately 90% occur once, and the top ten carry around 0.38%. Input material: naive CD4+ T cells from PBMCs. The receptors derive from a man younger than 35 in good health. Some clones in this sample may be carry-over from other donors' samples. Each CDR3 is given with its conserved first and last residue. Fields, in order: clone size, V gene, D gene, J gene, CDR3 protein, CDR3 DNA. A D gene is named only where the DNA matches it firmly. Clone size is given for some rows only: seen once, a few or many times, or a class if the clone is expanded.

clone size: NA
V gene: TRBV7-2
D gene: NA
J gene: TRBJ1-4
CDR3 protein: CASSRRGSRGPTNEKLFF
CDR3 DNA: TGTGCCAGCAGCCGTAGGGGGTCGCGGGGACCAACTAATGAAAAACTGTTTTTT

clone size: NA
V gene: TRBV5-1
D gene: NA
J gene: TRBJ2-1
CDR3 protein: CASSFGGPSYNEQFF
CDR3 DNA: TGCGCCAGCAGCTTTGGAGGGCCCTCCTACAATGAGCAGTTCTTC

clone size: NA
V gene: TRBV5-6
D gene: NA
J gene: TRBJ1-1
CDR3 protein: CASSSRQVVVGNTEAFF
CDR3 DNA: TGTGCCAGCAGCAGTAGACAGGTGGTGGTTGGGAACACTGAAGCTTTCTTT

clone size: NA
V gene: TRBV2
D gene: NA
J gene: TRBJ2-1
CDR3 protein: CASIPRGLYSYNEQFF
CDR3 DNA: TGTGCCAGCATTCCTCGCGGGCTATACTCCTACAATGAGCAGTTCTTC

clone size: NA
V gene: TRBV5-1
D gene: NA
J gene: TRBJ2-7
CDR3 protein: CASSFEGYYEQYF
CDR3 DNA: TGCGCCAGCAGCTTCGAAGGATACTACGAGCAGTACTTC

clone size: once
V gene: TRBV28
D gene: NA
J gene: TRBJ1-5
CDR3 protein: CASSLSGPTWPQHF
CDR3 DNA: TGTGCCAGCAGTTTATCGGGCCCTACGTGGCCCCAGCATTTT

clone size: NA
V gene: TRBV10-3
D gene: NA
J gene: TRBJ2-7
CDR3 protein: CAITRDIGYEQYF
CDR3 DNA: TGTGCCATCACCAGGGACATAGGCTACGAGCAGTACTTC

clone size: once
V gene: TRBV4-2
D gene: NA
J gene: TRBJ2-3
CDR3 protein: CASSQGTSPDTQYF
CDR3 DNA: TGTGCCAGCAGCCAAGGGACTTCCCCTGATACGCAGTATTTT

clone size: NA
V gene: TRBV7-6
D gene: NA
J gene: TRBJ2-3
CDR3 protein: CASSLEVGSTDTQYF
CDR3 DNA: TGTGCCAGCAGCTTAGAGGTTGGGAGCACAGATACGCAGTATTTT

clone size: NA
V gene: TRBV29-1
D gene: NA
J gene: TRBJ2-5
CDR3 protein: CSVEEGDQTQYF
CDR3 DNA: TGCAGCGTTGAAGAGGGGGATCAGACCCAGTACTTC

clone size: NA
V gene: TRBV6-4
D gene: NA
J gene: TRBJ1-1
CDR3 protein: CASRWDGNTEAFF
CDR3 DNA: TGTGCCAGCAGGTGGGATGGGAACACTGAAGCTTTCTTT

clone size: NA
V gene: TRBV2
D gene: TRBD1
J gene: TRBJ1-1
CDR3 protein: CASSEDRGTEAFF
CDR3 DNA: TGTGCCAGCAGTGAGGACAGGGGGACTGAAGCTTTCTTT

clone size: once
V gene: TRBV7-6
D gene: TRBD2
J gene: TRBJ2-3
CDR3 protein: CASVNPGSGRGADTQYF
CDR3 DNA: TGTGCCAGCGTTAACCCAGGGAGCGGGAGGGGGGCAGATACGCAGTATTTT

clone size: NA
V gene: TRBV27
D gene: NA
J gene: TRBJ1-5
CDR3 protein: CASSLLGHRDYSNQPQHF
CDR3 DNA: TGTGCCAGCAGTTTATTAGGCCACAGAGATTATAGCAATCAGCCCCAGCATTTT